A single sample is the source of the 24 T cell receptor beta chains below, sequenced in a study of chemoradiotherapy in HPV16-positive cancers. The protocol was immunoSEQ multiplex PCR, while the TCRdb copy is restricted to in-frame clones and leaves out a portion. The data show about 32,000 clones, with more than 70% seen just once and approximately 4.6% held by the top ten. This specimen consisted of blood, obtained from a patient who underwent chemoradiotherapy. Receptor source: a human donor with HPV-associated anogenital cancer.

J is TRBJ2-1 and V is TRBV16; the D gene is possibly TRBD1 (5 bases). CDR1 is KGHSY and CDR2 is FQNENV in the germline V gene. CDR3 length: 12 residues. V lost 0 bases to trimming and J lost 10 bases, with 7 bases between them. CDR3 region: CASSQSNREQFF. For the CDR3, the DNA is TGTGCCAGCAGCCAATCGAACAGGGAGCAGTTCTTC.

The chain uses TRBV7-9 and TRBJ2-3; D is possibly TRBD2 (6 bases). The length of the CDR3 is 13 residues. V was shortened by 5 bases and J by 10 bases, with 16 bases between the two germline ends. Germline V gene sequence: CDR1 SEHNR, CDR2 FQNEAQ (reference sequence). The CDR3 is CASSLLLGEAQYF. The CDR3 nucleotides are TGTGCCAGCAGCCTCTTGTTGGGGGAGGCGCAGTATTTT.

The chain combines TRBV27 with TRBJ1-1; 7 nucleotides match TRBD1. The V segment lost 8 bases and the J segment 2 bases; nucleotides outside the gene matches: 8. This CDR3 is 14 amino acids long. Germline-derived CDR1 and CDR2 are MNHEY and SMNVEV (reference sequence). The CDR3 here is CASGLYRGNTEAFF. CDR3 coding DNA: TGTGCCAGCGGGTTATACAGGGGTAACACTGAAGCTTTCTTT.

The rearrangement uses TRBV2 and TRBJ1-2; D unclear. Germline assignment: CDR1 SNHLY and CDR2 FYNNEI. V dropped 4 bases and J dropped 7 bases, with 13 bases sitting between them. This CDR3 has 13 residues. The CDR3 region has the DNA TGTGCCAGCAGTGTTACCAGGCTTGGTGGCTACACCTTC. Its protein is CASSVTRLGGYTF.

This chain joins TRBV15 and TRBJ1-2; tentative D call: TRBD1 (6 bases). The germline V and J ends were trimmed by 3 bases and 7 bases, with 15 bases remaining between them. Germline-derived CDR1 and CDR2 are LNHNV and YYDKDF (reference sequence). This CDR3 contains 14 residues. The CDR3 is CATSSVAGAGGYTF. The CDR3 bases are TGTGCCACCAGCAGCGTGGCAGGGGCGGGTGGCTACACCTTC.

The chain has TRBV6-5 and TRBJ2-7; tentatively, D is TRBD2 (6 bases). The CDR3 contains 13 residues. Deletions cut 6 bases from V and 2 bases from J, with 11 bases between. Germline V lookup: CDR1 MNHEY, CDR2 SVGAGI. CDR3 region: CASSPGLTYEQYF. In DNA form, the CDR3 reads TGTGCCAGCAGCCCGGGACTCACCTACGAGCAGTACTTC.

The J gene is TRBJ1-5, the V gene TRBV19; 10 bases fit TRBD1. V shed 7 bases and J 2 bases; nucleotides not matched to a gene: 23. The CDR3 length is 21 residues. The germline CDR1 and CDR2 sequences are LNHDA and SQIVND (reference sequence). The CDR3 loop is CASTRGRLGWDRGSGNQPQHF. CDR3 bases: TGTGCCAGTACTCGGGGGCGGTTGGGGTGGGACAGGGGTTCGGGCAATCAGCCCCAGCATTTT.

The chain joins TRBV6-1 to TRBJ1-4; D not certain. The germline V gene encodes CDR1 MNHNS and CDR2 SASEGT. The CDR3 consists of 15 residues. V lost 6 bases to trimming and J lost 8 bases, with 19 bases between them. The CDR3 DNA reads TGTGCCAGCAGGCCTCGGTTGGCGGTGGGGGAAAAACTGTTTTTT. Translation gives CASRPRLAVGEKLFF.

This chain connects TRBV9 to TRBJ1-4, with 8 bases fitting TRBD1. The CDR3 is 15 amino acids. Germline trimming cut 3 bases from V and 8 bases from J; bases unmatched to any gene: 9. CDR1 is SGDLS and CDR2 is YYNGEE in the germline V gene. CDR3 coding DNA: TGTGCCAGCAGCGCTGAGGACAGGGTAGGCGAAAAACTGTTTTTT. It codes for CASSAEDRVGEKLFF.

The rearrangement links TRBV7-6 to TRBJ1-2; tentatively, D is TRBD1 (5 bases). From germline, CDR1 is SGHVS and CDR2 FNYEAQ. The CDR3 contains 14 residues. V was cut by 5 bases and J by 8 bases, with 18 bases left in between. The CDR3 spells CASSPGVQTRGYTF. DNA for the CDR3: TGTGCCAGCAGCCCGGGGGTCCAGACGCGCGGCTACACCTTC.

The chain is built from TRBV5-4 and TRBJ1-2, with TRBD1 identical over 7 bases. This CDR3 region has 16 residues. In germline, CDR1 is SGHNT, CDR2 YYREEE (reference sequence). With 4 bases clipped from V and 3 bases from J, the junction kept 12 bases outside the gene matches. This chain's CDR3 is CASSPKGAGGHYGYTF. CDR3 bases: TGTGCCAGCAGCCCGAAGGGGGCAGGGGGGCACTATGGCTACACCTTC. Variable domain in full (rest from reference TRBV5-4 and TRBJ1-2): ETGVTQSPTHLIKTRGQQVTLRCSSQSGHNTVSWYQQALGQGPQFIFQYYREEENGRGNFPPRFSGLQFPNYSSELNVNALELDDSALYLCASSPKGAGGHYGYTFGSGTRLTVV.

The chain employs TRBV9 and TRBJ2-5, with TRBD1 as a possible D gene (5 bases). Germline CDR1 is SGDLS and CDR2 is YYNGEE. The CDR3 loop spans 13 amino acids. The V end lost 10 bases, the J end lost 1 base, and 14 bases lay between the germline ends. The CDR3 DNA reads TGTGCCGGAGCCAGGGCCCCCCAAGAGACCCAGTACTTC. Amino acid sequence: CAGARAPQETQYF.

The V and J genes are TRBV28 and TRBJ2-1, with TRBD2 matching over 13 bases. Trimming at V came to 6 bases and at J to 8 bases, leaving 13 bases not matched to a gene. This CDR3 has 17 residues. Germline V lookup: CDR1 MDHEN, CDR2 SYDVKM. CDR3 amino acids: CASRGPGLAGKAYEQFF. Here the CDR3 DNA reads TGTGCCAGCAGAGGTCCGGGACTAGCGGGAAAGGCATATGAGCAGTTCTTC.

This clone has more than one count but fewer than ten. The CDR3 loop is CASSSGGATQETQYF. For the CDR3, the DNA is TGTGCCAGCAGTTCAGGCGGAGCGACCCAAGAGACCCAGTACTTC. This chain joins TRBV28 and TRBJ2-5; D unclear. Looked up from germline, CDR1 is MDHEN and CDR2 is SYDVKM. The CDR3 has 15 residues. Trimming cost V 4 bases and J 1 base, with 13 bases left between them.

This chain joins TRBV18 and TRBJ1-5; a possible D gene is TRBD1 (5 bases). Trimming took off 0 bases at V and 6 bases at J, with 12 bases between the two ends. The CDR3 extends over 15 amino acids. The germline V gene has CDR1 KGHSH and CDR2 LQKENI. The CDR3 loop is CASSPPGAGGQPQHF. The DNA for the CDR3 is TGTGCCAGCTCACCACCGGGCGCTGGGGGTCAGCCCCAGCATTTT.

The CDR3 loop is CASSSGTSSGNTIYF. The CDR3 DNA reads TGTGCCAGCAGTTCCGGGACATCCTCTGGAAACACCATATATTTT. This sequence joins TRBV6-5 and TRBJ1-3, with a possible D match to TRBD1 (6 bases). The V gene lost 4 bases and the J gene lost 0 bases, with 10 bases spanning the gap. CDR1 MNHEY and CDR2 SVGAGI come from the germline V gene. The CDR3 spans 15 residues.

The chain combines TRBV27 with TRBJ2-6, with D unresolved. Trimming stripped 1 base from V and 3 bases from J, with 7 bases between. This CDR3 region has 15 residues. CDR1 is MNHEY, CDR2 SMNVEV, per germline (reference sequence). The CDR3 here is CASSLLGDGANVLTF. Written as DNA, the CDR3 is TGTGCCAGCAGTTTATTGGGCGATGGGGCCAACGTCCTGACTTTC. The complete variable domain, with remaining parts taken from reference TRBV27 and TRBJ2-6, reads EAQVTQNPRYLITVTGKKLTVTCSQNMNHEYMSWYRQDPGLGLRQIYYSMNVEVTDKGDVPEGYKVSRKEKRNFPLILESPSPNQTSLYFCASSLLGDGANVLTFGAGSRLTVL.

The J gene is TRBJ1-4, the V gene TRBV30, with D perhaps matching TRBD1 (6 bases). CDR1 and CDR2 from the germline V gene are GTSNPN and SVGIG (reference sequence). The ends were cut back, 0 bases at V and 8 bases at J, with 13 bases in the middle. The CDR3 is made up of 14 amino acids. The CDR3 DNA is TGTGCCTGGAGTGTAAGGGGGATTAGGGAAAAACTGTTTTTT. This sequence encodes CAWSVRGIREKLFF. Full variable domain (outside the CDR3, taken from reference TRBV30 and TRBJ1-4): SQTIHQWPATLVQPVGSPLSLECTVEGTSNPNLYWYRQAAGRGLQLLFYSVGIGQISSEVPQNLSASRPQDRQFILSSKKLLLSDSGFYLCAWSVRGIREKLFFGSGTQLSVL.

V is TRBV9 and J is TRBJ2-6, with D possibly TRBD2 on 6 matching bases. This CDR3 contains 17 residues. Germline CDR1 reads SGDLS; CDR2 reads YYNGEE. With 3 bases removed from V and 0 bases from J, the gap between germline ends came to 13 bases. The CDR3 is CASSGGGAFSGANVLTF. The CDR3 DNA sequence: TGTGCCAGCAGCGGCGGAGGGGCCTTCTCTGGGGCCAACGTCCTGACTTTC. The full variable domain, in which reference TRBV9 and TRBJ2-6 provide the parts outside the CDR3, is DSGVTQTPKHLITATGQRVTLRCSPRSGDLSVYWYQQSLDQGLQFLIQYYNGEERAKGNILERFSAQQFPDLHSELNLSSLELGDSALYFCASSGGGAFSGANVLTFGAGSRLTVL.

This clone was observed once. V and J are TRBV4-2 and TRBJ1-4; possible D gene TRBD1, 5 bases. Germline CDR1 is LGHNA and CDR2 is YNFKEQ. The length of the CDR3 is 15 residues. V lost 4 bases to trimming and J lost 8 bases, with 17 bases between them. CDR3 bases: TGTGCCAGCAGCCCCGCCTCCGGGGGTAAAGAAAAACTGTTTTTT. Its protein is CASSPASGGKEKLFF.

This sequence joins TRBV9 and TRBJ2-3, with TRBD1 matching over 10 bases. With 1 base clipped from V and 3 bases from J, the junction kept 5 bases outside the gene matches. There are 16 residues in the CDR3. CDR1 is SGDLS, CDR2 YYNGEE, per germline. The CDR3 DNA reads TGTGCCAGCAGCGTAATTTGGACAGGGGGTACAGATACGCAGTATTTT. Translation gives CASSVIWTGGTDTQYF. The full variable domain, its missing parts supplied by reference TRBV9 and TRBJ2-3, is DSGVTQTPKHLITATGQRVTLRCSPRSGDLSVYWYQQSLDQGLQFLIQYYNGEERAKGNILERFSAQQFPDLHSELNLSSLELGDSALYFCASSVIWTGGTDTQYFGPGTRLTVL.

This chain connects TRBV2 to TRBJ1-2, with D uncertain. V lost 2 bases and J 4 bases, leaving 14 bases between the germline ends. CDR3 length equals 15 residues. Germline-derived CDR1 and CDR2 are SNHLY and FYNNEI. CDR3 residues: CASSEPAVRGYGYTF. Written as DNA, the CDR3 is TGTGCCAGCAGTGAACCGGCAGTCCGGGGCTATGGCTACACCTTC.

The chain joins TRBV7-9 to TRBJ2-5; 8 positions match TRBD1. CDR1 is SEHNR and CDR2 is FQNEAQ in the germline V gene (reference sequence). J lost 2 bases, V lost 3 bases, and 5 bases had no gene match. The CDR3 loop spans 15 amino acids. CDR3 nucleotide sequence: TGTGCCAGCAGCTTCAAGGACAGGGATCAAGAGACCCAGTACTTC. It encodes CASSFKDRDQETQYF.

This chain connects TRBV10-2 to TRBJ1-2; D unresolved. V was trimmed by 3 bases and J by 4 bases, leaving 15 bases between them. Germline-derived CDR1 and CDR2 are WSHSY and SAAADI. There are 15 residues in the CDR3. The CDR3 here is CASSEVAGALYGYTF. The DNA of the CDR3 is TGCGCCAGCAGTGAAGTCGCAGGAGCACTCTATGGCTACACCTTC.